One and the same sample provided the 5 T cell receptor beta chains below, sequenced in a study of cytomegalovirus exposure and HLA in healthy donors. PCR used 60 Vbeta primers and 13 Jbeta primers. The repertoire was sequenced with immunoSEQ multiplex PCR; TCRdb's copy has only in-frame clones and lacks some. The sample holds almost 200,000 clones, 79% seen once. Sequenced sample: PBMCs. The origin of the receptors is a woman aged 25 to 39 in good health and CMV-seropositive.

This chain connects TRBV6-6 to TRBJ2-7; 13 bases line up with TRBD2. V lost 4 bases to trimming and J lost 6 bases; unmatched junction nucleotides: 0. The CDR3 is 13 residues long. CDR1 is MNHNY, CDR2 SVGAGI, per germline (reference sequence). The CDR3: CASSWTSGSEQYF. Here the CDR3 DNA reads TGTGCCAGCAGTTGGACTAGCGGGAGCGAGCAGTACTTC.

The V and J genes are TRBV18 and TRBJ1-1, with 8 nucleotides matching TRBD1. V lost 6 bases, J lost 4 bases, and 10 bases stayed unmatched. Per the germline V gene, CDR1 is KGHSH and CDR2 is LQKENI. The CDR3 is 15 amino acids. Here the CDR3 reads CASSYSDRVSTEAFF. The CDR3 region has the DNA TGTGCCAGCTCCTATTCGGACAGGGTAAGCACTGAAGCTTTCTTT. The full variable domain, its missing parts supplied by reference TRBV18 and TRBJ1-1, is NAGVMQNPRHLVRRRGQEARLRCSPMKGHSHVYWYRQLPEEGLKFMVYLQKENIIDESGMPKERFSAEFPKEGPSILRIQQVVRGDSAAYFCASSYSDRVSTEAFFGQGTRLTVV.

This clone was seen once. V usage is TRBV11-3 and J usage is TRBJ2-1, with D hard to call. V gave up 0 bases and J gave up 9 bases, with 9 bases separating them. Germline CDR1 and CDR2: SGHNT and YENEEA. CDR3 size: 13 residues. In nucleotides, the CDR3 is TGTGCCAGCAGCTTAGATAGCTCCCTTGAGCAGTTCTTC. Encoded protein: CASSLDSSLEQFF.

The rearrangement joins TRBV18 to TRBJ1-1; D might be TRBD1 (5 bases). There are 16 residues in the CDR3. From germline, CDR1 is KGHSH and CDR2 LQKENI. V was pared by 0 bases and J by 3 bases, with 14 bases between. The CDR3 region is CASSPPRRGQDTEAFF. Written as DNA, the CDR3 is TGTGCCAGCTCACCACCGAGGAGGGGCCAGGACACTGAAGCTTTCTTT.

The rearrangement joins TRBV5-1 to TRBJ1-5; D ambiguous. CDR3 size: 15 residues. The V gene lost 0 bases and the J gene lost 4 bases, with 11 bases spanning the gap. The germline gives CDR1 SGHRS, CDR2 YFSETQ. CDR3 DNA: TGCGCCAGCAGCTTGGGAGGGTACAAAAATCAGCCCCAGCATTTT. Translation gives CASSLGGYKNQPQHF.